Reported below is one T cell receptor beta chain. The antigen remains unidentified. The data are from a study of shared clonotypes between healthy human individuals. Whole-study findings and limits: Exclusively blood specimens were collected; tissue repertoires likely differ.

This CDR3 contains 21 residues. Produced via immunoSEQ multiplex PCR; TCRdb's table is partial and in-frame only. The sample comprises 2 million to 2.5 million clones, approximately 93% of which are singletons, and 0.35% to 0.45% rests with the top ten. The genes are TRBV21-1 and TRBJ2-3; TRBD1 is taken as the D call from the table, unchecked against the DNA. TRBV21-1 is flagged as a pseudogene. The sample taken for sequencing was naive CD4+ T cells from PBMCs. Sample subset: CD45RA+ positively selected. The clonotype originates from a man in his late teens or twenties in good health. Some clones in this sample may be carry-over from other donors' samples. The CDR3 here is CASSKKGPERWGPLSTDTQYF. Here the CDR3 DNA reads TGTGCCAGCAGCAAAAAGGGCCCCGAAAGGTGGGGGCCTTTAAGCACAGATACGCAGTATTTT.